Shown below are 18 T cell receptor beta chains from a single sample sequenced in a study of T cells after yellow fever vaccination. One entry per CDR3 protein, called by TCRdb with MiXCR from the 5' RACE reads. The table records 400,000 to 650,000 distinct CDR3 sequences, 21% of them present only once. Specimen: PBMCs, collected less than 25 days after the first yellow fever vaccination. Receptor source: a man aged 18 to 35 who received the YFV17D yellow fever vaccine.

V and J are TRBV2 and TRBJ2-5, with D perhaps given as TRBD1 or TRBD2 (6 bases each). V was clipped by 7 bases and J by 5 bases, with 17 bases between them. This CDR3 comprises 14 residues. Germline CDR1 SNHLY, CDR2 FYNNEI. The DNA for the CDR3 is TGTGCCAGCATCCCCGAGGGGGGCCTGGAGACCCAGTACTTC. As protein: CASIPEGGLETQYF.

The chain joins TRBV28 to TRBJ1-2; D call uncertain. The V end was cut by 4 bases, the J end by 8 bases, with 8 bases between. The CDR3 has 11 amino acids. Germline lookup yields CDR1 MDHEN and CDR2 SYDVKM. As DNA, the CDR3 is TGTGCCAGCAGTTCGACAATAGGCTACACCTTC. Translation: CASSSTIGYTF.

The sample holds a few counts of this clonotype. The rearrangement joins TRBV7-8 to TRBJ2-3; TRBD2 matches at 8 bases. This CDR3 comprises 16 residues. Trimming removed 0 bases from V and 6 bases from J; junction bases left unmatched: 8. The V gene's germline CDR1 is SGHVS and CDR2 FQNEAQ. The chain's CDR3 is CASSLALGGGLDTQYF. The CDR3 nucleotides are TGTGCCAGCAGCTTAGCTCTAGGCGGGGGGTTGGATACGCAGTATTTT. Supplemented by reference TRBV7-8 and TRBJ2-3, the full variable domain reads GAGVSQSPRYKVAKRGQDVALRCDPISGHVSLFWYQQALGQGPEFLTYFQNEAQLDKSGLPSDRFFAERPEGSVSTLKIQRTQQEDSAVYLCASSLALGGGLDTQYFGPGTRLTVL.

The chain links TRBV5-1 to TRBJ1-2; D gene ambiguous. Germline V gives CDR1 SGHRS, CDR2 YFSETQ. Trimming shortened V by 0 bases and J by 3 bases, and 3 bases separated the two germline ends. The CDR3 extends over 12 amino acids. The CDR3 region has the DNA TGCGCCAGCAGCTTGGATCACTATGGCTACACCTTC. It translates to CASSLDHYGYTF.

The CDR3 DNA sequence: TGTGCCATCAGTGAGTCGGCGGGGGAGACTGGCACAGATACGCAGTATTTT. It encodes CAISESAGETGTDTQYF. This chain joins TRBV10-3 and TRBJ2-3; TRBD2 matches at 7 bases. CDR3 size: 17 residues. Germline V CDR1 and CDR2: ENHRY, SYGVKD. With 0 bases clipped from V and 1 base from J, the junction kept 7 bases outside the gene matches.

The gene calls are TRBV7-3 and TRBJ2-3; 8 bases are a match to TRBD2. The CDR3 has 15 amino acids. The germline V gene has CDR1 SGHTA and CDR2 FQGTGA. The junction had 5 bases not matched to a gene; V was cut back by 2 bases and J by 4 bases. This CDR3 reads CASSLLGGDADTQYF. CDR3 coding DNA: TGTGCCAGCAGCTTACTCGGGGGGGACGCAGATACGCAGTATTTT.

The chain couples TRBV6-2 or TRBV6-3 to TRBJ1-1; D gene ambiguous. Germline CDR1 reads MNHEY; CDR2 reads SVGEGT. This CDR3 has 15 residues. Trimming removed 6 bases from V and 1 base from J, with 15 bases in between. CDR3: CASRKAARPNTEAFF. The CDR3 DNA follows: TGTGCCAGCAGAAAAGCCGCCCGCCCGAACACTGAAGCTTTCTTT.

This clonotype occurred once. Sequence at one end of the junction differs from germline and may be a read error. The gene calls are TRBV4-1 and TRBJ2-3; no definite D call. The CDR3 is 15 residues long. Germline CDR1 and CDR2: MGHRA and YSYEKL. The DNA of the CDR3 is TGCGTCAGCAGCCAAGAGTTTGGTAGTGGGGATACGCAGTATTTT. This translates into CVSSQEFGSGDTQYF.

This clonotype was seen more than once but under ten times. CDR3 bases: TGTGCCATCAGTGATCCAACTAGTCGGGAGACCCAGTACTTC. Translation gives CAISDPTSRETQYF. The rearrangement joins TRBV10-3 to TRBJ2-5; TRBD2 is a possible D gene (5 bases). CDR3 length equals 14 residues. Germline CDR1 reads ENHRY; CDR2 reads SYGVKD. The V gene lost 3 bases and the J gene lost 5 bases, with 13 bases spanning the gap.

In its sample, this clonotype was seen a few times. This chain joins TRBV27 and TRBJ2-5; D may be TRBD1 or TRBD2 (5 bases each). V was pared by 8 bases and J by 5 bases, with 15 bases between. The CDR3 runs 13 residues. The germline V gene encodes CDR1 MNHEY and CDR2 SMNVEV (reference sequence). CDR3 nucleotide sequence: TGTGCCAGCCGATATCGGGGCAGGGAGACCCAGTACTTC. This encodes CASRYRGRETQYF.

This clonotype was seen more than once but under ten times. The V call is TRBV4-3, the J call TRBJ2-2, with D hard to call. This CDR3 is built from 16 residues. Trimming shortened V by 0 bases and J by 6 bases, and 14 bases separated the two germline ends. Per germline, CDR1 LGHNA and CDR2 YSLEER. As DNA, the CDR3 is TGCGCCAGCAGCCAAGACGACAAAAAAAACCCCGGGGAGCTGTTTTTT. Translation: CASSQDDKKNPGELFF.

This chain uses TRBV27 with TRBJ2-5; possibly TRBD2 for D (7 bases). CDR1 and CDR2 (germline): MNHEY, SMNVEV (reference sequence). The CDR3 runs 14 residues. V was clipped by 3 bases and J by 4 bases, with 12 bases between them. The CDR3 region has the DNA TGTGCCAGCAGTTTTCGGGGGGCCTCAGAGACCCAGTACTTC. Its protein product is CASSFRGASETQYF.

Concerning this clonotype itself: The CDR3 end shows no conserved phenylalanine or tryptophan, and so a read error is likely. The chain couples TRBV3-1 to TRBJ2-3; 7 bases line up with TRBD2. The CDR3 extends over 14 amino acids. CDR1 and CDR2 (germline): LGHDT, YNNKEL (reference sequence). The junction had 5 bases not matched to a gene; V was cut back by 8 bases and J by 0 bases. CDR3 loop: CASAGRGSTDTQYL. The CDR3 coding sequence is TGTGCCAGCGCGGGGCGGGGGAGCACAGATACGCAGTATCTT.

This clonotype appeared a few times. V gene TRBV5-4 combines with J gene TRBJ2-2, with TRBD2 matching over 12 bases. The CDR3 is 19 residues long. V was pared by 1 base and J by 0 bases, with 7 bases of the junction left unmatched. Germline lookup yields CDR1 SGHNT and CDR2 YYREEE (reference sequence). The DNA of the CDR3 is TGTGCCAGCAGCTTGAACGGACTAGCGGGGAACGCGAACACCGGGGAGCTGTTTTTT. Translated: CASSLNGLAGNANTGELFF.

The chain uses TRBV7-3 and TRBJ1-1; the D gene is possibly TRBD1 (6 bases). Trimming took off 5 bases at V and 9 bases at J, with 16 bases between the two ends. Germline CDR1 and CDR2: SGHTA and FQGTGA. This CDR3 is 13 amino acids long. CDR3 in amino acids: CASSLEGQLKAFF. The CDR3 nucleotides are TGTGCCAGCAGCCTAGAAGGACAGCTAAAAGCTTTCTTT.

This chain links TRBV4-3 with TRBJ1-6; D is undetermined. The CDR3 covers 14 residues. V lost 0 bases and J lost 7, with 7 bases in between. Germline values: CDR1 LGHNA, CDR2 YSLEER. This chain's CDR3 is CASSQERGNSPLHF. The DNA for the CDR3 is TGCGCCAGCAGCCAAGAACGAGGGAATTCACCCCTCCACTTT.

This chain connects TRBV6-5 to TRBJ1-3; D is unresolved. The length of the CDR3 is 15 residues. Germline-derived CDR1 and CDR2 are MNHEY and SVGAGI. V dropped 2 bases and J dropped 0 bases, with 8 bases sitting between them. In nucleotides, the CDR3 is TGTGCCAGCAGTTACGGGCAAAGCTCTGGAAACACCATATATTTT. Its protein product is CASSYGQSSGNTIYF.

This clonotype has only a few counts. V and J are TRBV12-3 or TRBV12-4 and TRBJ2-5, with 8 bases matching TRBD2. The CDR3 is 14 amino acids. V was clipped by 5 bases and J by 7 bases; unmatched bases: 9. This chain's CDR3 is CASSRFSGAGTQYF. The DNA for the CDR3 is TGTGCCAGCAGTCGGTTTAGCGGGGCAGGGACCCAGTACTTC.